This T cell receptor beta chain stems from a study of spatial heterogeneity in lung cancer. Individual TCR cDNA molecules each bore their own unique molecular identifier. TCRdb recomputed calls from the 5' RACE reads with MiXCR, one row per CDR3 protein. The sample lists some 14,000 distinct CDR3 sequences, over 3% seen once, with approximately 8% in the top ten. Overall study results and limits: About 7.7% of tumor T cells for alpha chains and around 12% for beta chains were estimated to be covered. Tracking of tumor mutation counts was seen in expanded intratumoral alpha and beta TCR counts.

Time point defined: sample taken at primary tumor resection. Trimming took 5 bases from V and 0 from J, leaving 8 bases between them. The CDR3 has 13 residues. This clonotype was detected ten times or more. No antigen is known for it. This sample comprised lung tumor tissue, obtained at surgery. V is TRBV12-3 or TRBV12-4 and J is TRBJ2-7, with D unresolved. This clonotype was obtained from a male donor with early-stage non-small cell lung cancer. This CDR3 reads CASSADTSYEQYF. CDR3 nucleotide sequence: TGTGCCAGCAGTGCCGACACCTCCTACGAGCAGTACTTC.